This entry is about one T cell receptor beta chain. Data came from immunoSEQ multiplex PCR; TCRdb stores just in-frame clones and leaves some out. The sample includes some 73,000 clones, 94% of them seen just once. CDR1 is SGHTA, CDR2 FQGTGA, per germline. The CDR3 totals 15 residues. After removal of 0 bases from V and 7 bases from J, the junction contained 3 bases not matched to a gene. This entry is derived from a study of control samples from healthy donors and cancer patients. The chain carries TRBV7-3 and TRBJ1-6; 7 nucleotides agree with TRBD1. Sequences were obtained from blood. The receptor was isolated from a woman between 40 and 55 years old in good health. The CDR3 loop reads CASSLTGGENSPLHF. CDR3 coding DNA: TGTGCCAGCAGCTTAACAGGGGGCGAAAATTCACCCCTCCACTTT.